This T cell receptor (beta chain) was retrieved from a study of STAT3 mutations in large granular lymphocyte leukemia. Whole-study context: More than half of T-LGLL patients received immunosuppressive therapy. Study conclusions and caveats: Every T-LGLL patient had at least one immunodominant TCRbeta clonotype. TCR clonotype switching after therapy occurred in about 30% of the 18 patients. Suggested: STAT3 mutation was not the ancestral event for these clonal expansions.

Profiled with immunoSEQ multiplex PCR; TCRdb holds only in-frame clones, not every one. The table lists approximately 31,000 clones, approximately 83% of them singletons. The junction had 13 bases not matched to a gene; V was cut back by 2 bases and J by 6 bases. The CDR3 has 17 residues. The germline gives CDR1 SEHNR, CDR2 FQNEAQ (reference sequence). A note on this clone: Antigen: not known.

Sequencing used peripheral blood mononuclear cells. The rearrangement uses TRBV7-9 and TRBJ2-1; 7 bases map to TRBD2. The receptor was isolated from a man between 60 and 75 years old with T-cell large granular lymphocyte leukemia. Some clones in this sample may be carry-over from other donors' samples. The DNA for the CDR3 is TGTGCCAGCAGCTTAAATAGGGGCGGGAGCGGCGCCAATGAGCAGTTCTTC. It translates to CASSLNRGGSGANEQFF.